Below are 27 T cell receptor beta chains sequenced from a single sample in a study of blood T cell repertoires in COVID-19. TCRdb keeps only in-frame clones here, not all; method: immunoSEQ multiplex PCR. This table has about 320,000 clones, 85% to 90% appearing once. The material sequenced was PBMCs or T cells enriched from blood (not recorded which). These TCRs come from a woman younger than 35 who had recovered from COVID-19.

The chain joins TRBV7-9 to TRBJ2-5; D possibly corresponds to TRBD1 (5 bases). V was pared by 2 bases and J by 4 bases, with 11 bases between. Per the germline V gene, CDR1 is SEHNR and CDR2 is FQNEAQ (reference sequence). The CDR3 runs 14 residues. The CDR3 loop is CASSLRRGLETQYF. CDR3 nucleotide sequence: TGTGCCAGCAGCTTACGAAGGGGCTTAGAGACCCAGTACTTC.

The CDR3 loop is CATSDFPSTGELFF. Written as DNA, the CDR3 is TGTGCCACCAGTGATTTCCCCAGTACCGGGGAGCTGTTTTTT. The rearrangement joins TRBV24-1 to TRBJ2-2; unclear D gene. Germline lookup yields CDR1 KGHDR and CDR2 SFDVKD. Between the trimmed V and J ends, which lost 1 base and 5 bases, there was a span of 7 bases. The CDR3 is 14 amino acids.

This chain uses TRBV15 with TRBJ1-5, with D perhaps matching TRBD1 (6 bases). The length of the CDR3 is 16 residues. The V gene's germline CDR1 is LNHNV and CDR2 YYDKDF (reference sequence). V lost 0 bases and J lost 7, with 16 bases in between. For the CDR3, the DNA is TGTGCCACCAGCAGAGATCTTGGGAGGGGGAGGCAGCCCCAGCATTTT. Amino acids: CATSRDLGRGRQPQHF.

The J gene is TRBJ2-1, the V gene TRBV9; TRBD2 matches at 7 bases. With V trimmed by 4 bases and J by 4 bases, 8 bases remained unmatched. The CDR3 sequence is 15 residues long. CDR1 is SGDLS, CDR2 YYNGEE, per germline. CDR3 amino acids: CASSSAGLQYNEQFF. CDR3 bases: TGTGCCAGCAGCTCAGCGGGACTCCAATACAATGAGCAGTTCTTC.

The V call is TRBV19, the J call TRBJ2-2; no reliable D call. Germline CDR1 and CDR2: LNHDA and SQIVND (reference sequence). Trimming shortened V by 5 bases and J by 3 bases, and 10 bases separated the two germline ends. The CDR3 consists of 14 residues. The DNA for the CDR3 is TGTGCCAGTAGTTTTAGTGTTGACACCGGGGAGCTGTTTTTT. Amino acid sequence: CASSFSVDTGELFF. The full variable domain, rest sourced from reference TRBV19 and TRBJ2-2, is DGGITQSPKYLFRKEGQNVTLSCEQNLNHDAMYWYRQDPGQGLRLIYYSQIVNDFQKGDIAEGYSVSREKKESFPLTVTSAQKNPTAFYLCASSFSVDTGELFFGEGSRLTVL.

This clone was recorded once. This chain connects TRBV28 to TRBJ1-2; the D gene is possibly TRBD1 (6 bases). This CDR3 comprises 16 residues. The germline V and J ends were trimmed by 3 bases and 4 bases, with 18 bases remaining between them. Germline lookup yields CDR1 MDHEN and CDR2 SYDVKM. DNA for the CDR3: TGTGCCAGCAGTTTCCACAAGAGTACAGGGAGCTATGGCTACACCTTC. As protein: CASSFHKSTGSYGYTF.

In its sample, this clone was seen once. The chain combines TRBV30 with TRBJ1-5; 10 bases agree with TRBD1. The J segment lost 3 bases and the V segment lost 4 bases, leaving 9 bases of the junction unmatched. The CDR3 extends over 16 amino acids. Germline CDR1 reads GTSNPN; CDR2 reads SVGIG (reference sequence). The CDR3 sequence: CAWTGRQGAFNQPQHF. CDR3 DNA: TGTGCCTGGACAGGACGACAGGGGGCTTTCAATCAGCCCCAGCATTTT.

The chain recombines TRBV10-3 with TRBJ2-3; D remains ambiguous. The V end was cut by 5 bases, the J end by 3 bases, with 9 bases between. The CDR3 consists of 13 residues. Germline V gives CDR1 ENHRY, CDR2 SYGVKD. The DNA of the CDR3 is TGTGCCATCAGTTTCTCAGGAACAGATACGCAGTATTTT. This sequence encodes CAISFSGTDTQYF.

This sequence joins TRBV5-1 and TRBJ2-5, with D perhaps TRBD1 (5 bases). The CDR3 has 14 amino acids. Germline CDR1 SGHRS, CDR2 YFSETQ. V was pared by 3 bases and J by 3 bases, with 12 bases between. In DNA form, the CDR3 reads TGCGCCAGCAGCTCCGGACATCGGGAAGAGACCCAGTACTTC. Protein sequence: CASSSGHREETQYF.

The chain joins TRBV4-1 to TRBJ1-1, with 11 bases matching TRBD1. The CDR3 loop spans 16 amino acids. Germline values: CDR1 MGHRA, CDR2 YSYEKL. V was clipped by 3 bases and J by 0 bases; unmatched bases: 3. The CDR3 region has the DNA TGCGCCAGCAGCCAGCGGACAGGGGGCATGAACACTGAAGCTTTCTTT. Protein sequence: CASSQRTGGMNTEAFF.

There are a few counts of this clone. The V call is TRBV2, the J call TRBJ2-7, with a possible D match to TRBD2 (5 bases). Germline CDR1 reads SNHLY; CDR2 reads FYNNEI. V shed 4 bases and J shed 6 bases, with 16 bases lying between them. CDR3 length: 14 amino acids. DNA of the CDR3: TGTGCCAGCAGTGCACCCCTCGAGGGAGTCGAGCAGTACTTC. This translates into CASSAPLEGVEQYF.

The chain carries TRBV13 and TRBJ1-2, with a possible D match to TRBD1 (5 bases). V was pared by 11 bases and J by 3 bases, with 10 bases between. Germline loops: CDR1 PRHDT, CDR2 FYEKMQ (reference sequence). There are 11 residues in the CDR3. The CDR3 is CAHGGDYGYTF. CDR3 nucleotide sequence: TGTGCCCACGGAGGGGACTATGGCTACACCTTC. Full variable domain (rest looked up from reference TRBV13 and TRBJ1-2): AAGVIQSPRHLIKEKRETATLKCYPIPRHDTVYWYQQGPGQDPQFLISFYEKMQSDKGSIPDRFSAQQFSDYHSELNMSSLELGDSALYFCAHGGDYGYTFGSGTRLTVV.

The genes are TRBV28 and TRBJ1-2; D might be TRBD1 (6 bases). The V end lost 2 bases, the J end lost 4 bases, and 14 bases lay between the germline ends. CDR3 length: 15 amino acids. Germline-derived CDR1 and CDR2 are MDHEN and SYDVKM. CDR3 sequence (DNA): TGTGCCAGCAGTTTAGGGACCCTAGGGGGCTATGGCTACACCTTC. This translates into CASSLGTLGGYGYTF.

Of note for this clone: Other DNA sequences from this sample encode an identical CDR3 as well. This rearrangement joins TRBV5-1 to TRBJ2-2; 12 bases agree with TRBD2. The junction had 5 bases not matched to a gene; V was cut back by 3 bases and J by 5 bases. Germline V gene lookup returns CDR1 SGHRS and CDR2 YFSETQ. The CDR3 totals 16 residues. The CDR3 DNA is TGCGCCAGCAGCTCGACTAGCGGGAGTTCGACCGGGGAGCTGTTTTTT. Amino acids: CASSSTSGSSTGELFF.

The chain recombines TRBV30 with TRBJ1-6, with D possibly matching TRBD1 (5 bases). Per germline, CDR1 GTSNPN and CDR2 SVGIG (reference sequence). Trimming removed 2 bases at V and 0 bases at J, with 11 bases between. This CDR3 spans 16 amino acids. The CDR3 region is CAWSSDTSSYNSPLHF. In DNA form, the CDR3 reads TGTGCCTGGAGTTCGGACACCAGCTCCTATAATTCACCCCTCCACTTT.

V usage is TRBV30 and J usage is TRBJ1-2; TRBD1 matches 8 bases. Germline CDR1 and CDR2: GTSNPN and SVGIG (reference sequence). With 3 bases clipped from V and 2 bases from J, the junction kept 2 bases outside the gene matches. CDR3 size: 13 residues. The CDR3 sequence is CAWRTGANYGYTF. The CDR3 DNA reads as TGTGCCTGGAGGACAGGGGCGAACTATGGCTACACCTTC.

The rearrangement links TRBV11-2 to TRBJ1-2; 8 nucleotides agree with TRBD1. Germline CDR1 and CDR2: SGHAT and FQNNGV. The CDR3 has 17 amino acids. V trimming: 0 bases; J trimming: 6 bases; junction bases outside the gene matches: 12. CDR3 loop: CASSLDPTGGGLDGYTF. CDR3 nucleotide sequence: TGTGCCAGCAGCTTAGATCCAACAGGGGGGGGATTAGATGGCTACACCTTC.

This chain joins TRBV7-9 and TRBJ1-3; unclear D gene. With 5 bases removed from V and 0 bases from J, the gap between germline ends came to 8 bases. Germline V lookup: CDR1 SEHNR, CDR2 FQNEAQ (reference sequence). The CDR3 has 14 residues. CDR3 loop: CASSVGSSGNTIYF. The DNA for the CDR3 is TGTGCCAGCAGCGTCGGGAGCTCTGGAAACACCATATATTTT.

The CDR3 DNA sequence: TGTGCCAGCAGCTCCCTTCTAGCGGGAGGAAATAATGAGCAGTTCTTC. It yields the protein CASSSLLAGGNNEQFF. V is TRBV11-2 and J is TRBJ2-1, with 11 bases fitting TRBD2. V was pared by 4 bases and J by 7 bases, with 9 bases of the junction left unmatched. Germline-derived CDR1 and CDR2 are SGHAT and FQNNGV. The CDR3 is made up of 16 amino acids.

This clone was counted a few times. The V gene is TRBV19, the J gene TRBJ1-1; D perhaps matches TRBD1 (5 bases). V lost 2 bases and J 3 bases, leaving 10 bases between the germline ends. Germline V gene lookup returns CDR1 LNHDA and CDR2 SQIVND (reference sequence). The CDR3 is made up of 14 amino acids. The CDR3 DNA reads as TGTGCCAGTAGTATATCGGCAGGGCACACTGAAGCTTTCTTT. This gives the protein CASSISAGHTEAFF.

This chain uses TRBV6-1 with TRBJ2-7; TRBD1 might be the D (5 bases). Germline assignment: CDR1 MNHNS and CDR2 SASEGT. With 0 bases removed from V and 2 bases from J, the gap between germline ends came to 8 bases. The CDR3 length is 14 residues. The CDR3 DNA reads TGTGCCAGCAGTGAAGCGCCAGGGCCCTACGAGCAGTACTTC. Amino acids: CASSEAPGPYEQYF.

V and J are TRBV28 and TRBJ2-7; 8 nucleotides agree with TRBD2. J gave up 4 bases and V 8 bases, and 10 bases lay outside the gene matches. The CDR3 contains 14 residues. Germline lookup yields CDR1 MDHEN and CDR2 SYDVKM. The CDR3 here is CASGPGTRVYEQYF. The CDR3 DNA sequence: TGTGCCAGCGGCCCAGGGACTAGAGTTTACGAGCAGTACTTC.

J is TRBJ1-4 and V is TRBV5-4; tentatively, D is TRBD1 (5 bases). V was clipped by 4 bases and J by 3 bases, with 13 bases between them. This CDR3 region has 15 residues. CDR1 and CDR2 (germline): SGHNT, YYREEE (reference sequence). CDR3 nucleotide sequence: TGTGCCAGCAGCCCGGGCCAAGGGGCTAATGAAAAACTGTTTTTT. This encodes CASSPGQGANEKLFF.

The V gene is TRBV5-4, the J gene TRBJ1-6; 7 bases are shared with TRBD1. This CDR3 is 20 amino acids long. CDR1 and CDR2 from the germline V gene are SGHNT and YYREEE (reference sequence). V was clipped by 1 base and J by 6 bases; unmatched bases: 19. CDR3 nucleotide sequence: TGTGCCAGCAGCTTGTTTGCCAGTGGGGACCAGGGGGGCCCTAATTCACCCCTCCACTTT. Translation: CASSLFASGDQGGPNSPLHF.

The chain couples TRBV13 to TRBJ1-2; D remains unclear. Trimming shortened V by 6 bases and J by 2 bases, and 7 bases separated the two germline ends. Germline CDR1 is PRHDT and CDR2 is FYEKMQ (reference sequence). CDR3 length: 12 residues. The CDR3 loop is CASSGRNYGYTF. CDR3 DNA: TGTGCCAGCAGTGGGAGAAACTATGGCTACACCTTC.

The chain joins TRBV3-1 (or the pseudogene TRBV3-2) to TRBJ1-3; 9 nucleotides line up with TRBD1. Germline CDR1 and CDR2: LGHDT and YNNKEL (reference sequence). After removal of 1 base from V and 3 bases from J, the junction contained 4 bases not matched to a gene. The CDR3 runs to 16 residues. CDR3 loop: CASSQAGQGFGNTIYF. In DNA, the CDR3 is TGTGCCAGCAGCCAAGCGGGACAGGGCTTTGGAAACACCATATATTTT.

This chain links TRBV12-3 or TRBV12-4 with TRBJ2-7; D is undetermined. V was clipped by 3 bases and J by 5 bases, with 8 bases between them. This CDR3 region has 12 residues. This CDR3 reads CASSLNGNEQYF. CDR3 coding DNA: TGTGCCAGCAGTTTGAACGGTAACGAGCAGTACTTC.